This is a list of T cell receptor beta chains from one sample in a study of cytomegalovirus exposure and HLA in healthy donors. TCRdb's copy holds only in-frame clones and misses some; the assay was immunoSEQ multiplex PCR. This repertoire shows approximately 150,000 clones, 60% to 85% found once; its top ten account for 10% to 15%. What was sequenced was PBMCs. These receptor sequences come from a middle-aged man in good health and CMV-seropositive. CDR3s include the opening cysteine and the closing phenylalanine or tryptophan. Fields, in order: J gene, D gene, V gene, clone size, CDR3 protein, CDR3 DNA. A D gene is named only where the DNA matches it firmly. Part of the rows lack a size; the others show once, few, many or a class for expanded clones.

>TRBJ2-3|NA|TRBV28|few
CASSFRAGSTDTQYF
TGTGCCAGCAGTTTTCGGGCGGGATCCACAGATACGCAGTATTTT
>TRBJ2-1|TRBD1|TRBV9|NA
CASSVGQGIGNEQFF
TGTGCCAGCAGCGTAGGACAGGGAATCGGCAATGAGCAGTTCTTC
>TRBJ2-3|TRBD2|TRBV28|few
CASSSVAGADTQYF
TGTGCCAGCAGTTCCGTAGCGGGAGCGGATACGCAGTATTTT
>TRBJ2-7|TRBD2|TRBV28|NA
CASSPLAGNRNEQYF
TGTGCCAGCAGTCCCTTAGCGGGAAACCGCAACGAGCAGTACTTC
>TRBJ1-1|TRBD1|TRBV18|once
CASSPSGTGNTEAFF
TGTGCCAGCTCACCATCCGGGACAGGGAACACTGAAGCTTTCTTT
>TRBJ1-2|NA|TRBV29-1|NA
CSVDGADYGYTF
TGCAGCGTTGATGGAGCCGACTATGGCTACACCTTC
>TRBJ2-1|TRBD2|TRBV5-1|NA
CASSWHTGTGGNEQFF
TGCGCCAGCAGCTGGCACACTGGGACGGGAGGGAATGAGCAGTTCTTC
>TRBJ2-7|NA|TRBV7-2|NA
CASSLPTVGIYEQYF
TGTGCCAGCAGCTTACCGACAGTAGGGATCTACGAGCAGTACTTC
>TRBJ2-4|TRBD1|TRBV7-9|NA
CASSRTGLNIQYF
TGTGCCAGCAGCCGGACAGGGTTGAACATTCAGTACTTC
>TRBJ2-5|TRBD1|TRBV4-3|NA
CASSQKRPGGTQYF
TGCGCCAGCAGCCAGAAGCGGCCAGGGGGGACCCAGTACTTC
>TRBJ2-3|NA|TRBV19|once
CASSEGGGPGDTQYF
TGTGCCAGTAGTGAGGGGGGAGGGCCTGGAGATACGCAGTATTTT
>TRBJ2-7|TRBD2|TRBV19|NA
CASSPSLAGAYEQYF
TGTGCCAGTAGTCCCTCACTAGCGGGAGCCTACGAGCAGTACTTC
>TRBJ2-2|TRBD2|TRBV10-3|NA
CAIRGGGGGLGTGELFF
TGTGCCATCCGAGGGGGAGGCGGGGGGCTCGGCACCGGGGAGCTGTTTTTT
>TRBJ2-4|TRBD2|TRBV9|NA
CASSVAPSTSVENIQYF
TGTGCCAGCAGCGTAGCCCCCTCGACTAGCGTTGAAAACATTCAGTACTTC
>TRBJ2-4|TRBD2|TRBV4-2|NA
CASSQVEVKREANIQYF
TGTGCCAGCAGCCAAGTTGAGGTCAAGCGGGAGGCGAACATTCAGTACTTC
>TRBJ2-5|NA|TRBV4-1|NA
CASSQDWRATQYF
TGCGCCAGCAGCCAAGATTGGAGGGCGACCCAGTACTTC
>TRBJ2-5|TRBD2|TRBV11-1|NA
CASSSGLAGETQYF
TGTGCCAGCAGCTCCGGACTAGCGGGAGAGACCCAGTACTTC
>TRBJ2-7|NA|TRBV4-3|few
CASSQDDTFYEQYF
TGCGCCAGCAGCCAAGATGACACCTTCTACGAGCAGTACTTC
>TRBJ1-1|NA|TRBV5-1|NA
CASSLAESNTEAFF
TGCGCCAGCAGCTTGGCCGAGAGTAACACTGAAGCTTTCTTT
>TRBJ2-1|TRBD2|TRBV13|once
CASSYLSGDTYNEQFF
TGTGCCAGCAGCTATCTTAGCGGGGACACCTACAATGAGCAGTTCTTC
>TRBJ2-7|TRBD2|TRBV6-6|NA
CASSYTAGGSEQYF
TGTGCCAGCAGTTACACAGCGGGAGGTTCTGAGCAGTACTTC
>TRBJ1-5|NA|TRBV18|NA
CASSPRPGLIDQPQHF
TGTGCCAGCTCACCTCGCCCGGGACTAATCGATCAGCCCCAGCATTTT
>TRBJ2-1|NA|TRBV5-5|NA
CASSLPQGNNEQFF
TGTGCCAGCAGCTTACCTCAGGGGAACAATGAGCAGTTCTTC
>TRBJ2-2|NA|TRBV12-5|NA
CASGSQVGGPDREDGELFF
TGTGCTAGTGGTTCCCAGGTGGGGGGGCCCGACCGGGAGGACGGGGAGCTGTTTTTT
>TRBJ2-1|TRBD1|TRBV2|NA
CASSRDRGYNEQFF
TGTGCCAGCTCTCGGGACAGGGGCTACAATGAGCAGTTCTTC
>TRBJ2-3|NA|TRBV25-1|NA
CASSPLAGTRTDTQYF
TGTGCCAGCAGCCCCCTCGCGGGTACTCGCACAGATACGCAGTATTTT
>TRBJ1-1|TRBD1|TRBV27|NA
CASSLGTASNTEAFF
TGTGCCAGCAGCCTCGGGACAGCTTCGAACACTGAAGCTTTCTTT
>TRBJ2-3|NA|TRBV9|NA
CASSVAGYTDTQYF
TGTGCCAGCAGCGTAGCAGGGTACACAGATACGCAGTATTTT
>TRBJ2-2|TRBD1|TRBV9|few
CASSGGTGLTGELFF
TGTGCCAGCAGCGGCGGGACAGGGCTCACCGGGGAGCTGTTTTTT
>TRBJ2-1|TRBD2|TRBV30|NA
CAWRPSGSNNEQFF
TGTGCCTGGCGCCCTAGCGGGAGTAACAATGAGCAGTTCTTC
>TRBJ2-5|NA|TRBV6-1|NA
CASSPQAGRETQYF
TGTGCCAGCAGTCCCCAAGCGGGTAGGGAGACCCAGTACTTC
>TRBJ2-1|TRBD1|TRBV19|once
CASSTIYRGYEQFF
TGTGCCAGTAGTACAATTTACAGGGGTTATGAGCAGTTCTTC
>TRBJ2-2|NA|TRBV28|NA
CATSSAEANTGELFF
TGTGCCACCTCCTCAGCGGAGGCGAACACCGGGGAGCTGTTTTTT
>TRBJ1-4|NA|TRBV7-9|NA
CSSSLGDISRRRGNEKLFF
TGTTCCAGCAGCTTAGGGGACATCTCCCGCCGTAGGGGTAATGAAAAACTGTTTTTT
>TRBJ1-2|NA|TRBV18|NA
CASSPLGDLAGYTF
TGTGCCAGCTCACCACTAGGAGACCTTGCGGGCTACACCTTC
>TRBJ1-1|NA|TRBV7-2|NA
CASSLEWRGKAFF
TGTGCCAGCAGCTTAGAATGGCGGGGGAAGGCTTTCTTT
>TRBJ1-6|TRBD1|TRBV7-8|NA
CASSLEGRDRGYIPNSPLHF
TGTGCCAGCAGCTTAGAAGGGCGGGACAGGGGCTATATTCCTAATTCACCCCTCCACTTT
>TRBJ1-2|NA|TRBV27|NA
CASSFATGYGYTF
TGTGCCAGCAGTTTCGCGACAGGATATGGCTACACCTTC
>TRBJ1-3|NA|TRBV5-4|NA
CASSRDRLGNTIYF
TGTGCCAGCAGCCGCGACAGGCTTGGAAACACCATATATTTT
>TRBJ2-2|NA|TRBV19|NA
CASSTPGGGTGELFF
TGTGCCAGTAGTACCCCGGGAGGGGGCACGGGGGAGCTGTTTTTT
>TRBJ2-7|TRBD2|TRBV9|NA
CASSVNGRANDEQYF
TGTGCCAGCAGCGTAAACGGGAGGGCCAACGACGAGCAGTACTTC
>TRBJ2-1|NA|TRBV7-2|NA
CASSLETGREQFF
TGTGCCAGCAGCTTGGAGACAGGGAGGGAGCAGTTCTTC
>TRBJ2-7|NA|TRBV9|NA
CASSVEAGADYEQYF
TGTGCCAGCAGCGTAGAGGCGGGCGCAGACTACGAGCAGTACTTC
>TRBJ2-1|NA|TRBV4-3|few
CASGHGRGEGLDEQFF
TGCGCCAGCGGTCATGGTAGGGGGGAGGGCCTCGATGAGCAGTTCTTC
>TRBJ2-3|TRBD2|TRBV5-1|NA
CASGLAAVTDTQYF
TGCGCCAGCGGACTAGCGGCGGTCACAGATACGCAGTATTTT
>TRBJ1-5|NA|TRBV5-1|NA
CASSLDGYDQPQHF
TGCGCCAGCAGCTTGGACGGGTATGATCAGCCCCAGCATTTT
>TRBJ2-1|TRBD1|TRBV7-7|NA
CASSLDRGHEQFF
TGTGCCAGCAGCTTGGACAGGGGGCACGAGCAGTTCTTC
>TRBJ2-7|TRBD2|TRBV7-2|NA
CASSFRLAGGDEQYF
TGTGCCAGCAGCTTCAGACTAGCGGGAGGCGACGAGCAGTACTTC
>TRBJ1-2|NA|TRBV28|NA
CASSISDSINYGYTF
TGTGCCAGCAGCATCTCGGACAGTATTAACTATGGCTACACCTTC
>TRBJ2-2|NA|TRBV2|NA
CASSLLKQGGGELFF
TGTGCCAGCAGCCTCCTCAAACAGGGTGGCGGGGAGCTGTTTTTT
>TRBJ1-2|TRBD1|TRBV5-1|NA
CASSFDREDGYTF
TGCGCCAGCAGCTTCGACAGGGAGGATGGCTACACCTTC
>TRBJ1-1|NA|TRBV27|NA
CASSLSGLYVSMNTEAFF
TGTGCCAGCAGTTTATCGGGACTGTACGTCTCGATGAACACTGAAGCTTTCTTT